This TCR beta chain came from a study of blood T cell repertoires in COVID-19. Study details: There were acute and convalescent COVID-19 samples, and they came from the United States, Italy and Spain.

The data were produced by immunoSEQ multiplex PCR, yet TCRdb's version contains in-frame clones alone and is incomplete. This table holds some 200,000 clones, 82% found once. The CDR3 has 12 amino acids. Unmatched junction bases numbered 5, after V lost 2 bases and J lost 13 bases. Germline lookup yields CDR1 SGHTA and CDR2 FQGNSA. The chain joins TRBV7-2 to TRBJ2-1; 7 bases map to TRBD2. Sequenced sample: peripheral blood. This sequence was found in a woman aged 70-85 years with COVID-19, enrolled during active disease. The CDR3 bases are TGTGCCAGCAGCTTAAGGCTAGCGGACCAGTTCTTC. The encoded protein is CASSLRLADQFF.